These 30 T cell receptor beta chains came from one sample sequenced in a study of neurological immune-mediated disorders. TCRdb re-called the 5' RACE reads through MiXCR, storing one row per CDR3 protein. The sample consists of tens of thousands of distinct CDR3 sequences, 5.8% of them appearing once. The time point was: longitudinal time-point 2. Sequenced: PBMCs. The receptors were gathered from a woman in her fifties or sixties with multiple sclerosis.

This clonotype was counted at least ten times. The chain carries TRBV29-1 and TRBJ2-7; the D call may be TRBD1 or TRBD2 (5 bases each). This CDR3 is 15 amino acids long. CDR1 SQVTM and CDR2 ANQGSEA come from the germline V gene. Trimming removed 0 bases from V and 2 bases from J, with 14 bases in between. The CDR3, as DNA: TGCAGCGTTGAAGACCCCGTTTGGGGGACCTACGAGCAGTACTTC. Amino acid sequence: CSVEDPVWGTYEQYF.

This clonotype has more than one count but fewer than ten. The J gene is TRBJ2-7, the V gene TRBV7-8, with D unclear. The CDR3 sequence is 13 residues long. Trimming took 2 bases from V and 3 from J, leaving 8 bases between them. Germline V gene data show CDR1 as SGHVS and CDR2 as FQNEAQ. The CDR3 nucleotides read TGTGCCAGCAGCTTAAGGGATGTCTACGAGCAGTACTTC. It codes for CASSLRDVYEQYF. The entire variable domain, with the rest obtained from reference TRBV7-8 and TRBJ2-7, is as follows: GAGVSQSPRYKVAKRGQDVALRCDPISGHVSLFWYQQALGQGPEFLTYFQNEAQLDKSGLPSDRFFAERPEGSVSTLKIQRTQQEDSAVYLCASSLRDVYEQYFGPGTRLTVT.

This clonotype was observed at least ten times. CDR3 sequence: CASSLGGDWDIQYF. For the CDR3, the DNA is TGCGCCAGCAGCTTGGGAGGGGATTGGGACATTCAGTACTTC. The chain recombines TRBV5-1 with TRBJ2-4; TRBD1 or TRBD2 may be the D gene (5 bases each). Germline assignment: CDR1 SGHRS and CDR2 YFSETQ. The CDR3 loop spans 14 amino acids. The ends were cut back, 0 bases at V and 8 bases at J, with 12 bases in the middle.

This clonotype occurred many times. This chain connects TRBV28 to TRBJ2-5; the match to TRBD1 covers 9 bases. Per germline, CDR1 MDHEN and CDR2 SYDVKM. V lost 6 bases and J lost 7; bases outside the gene matches: 6. The CDR3 runs 13 residues. The DNA for the CDR3 is TGTGCCAGCAGCAAGGACAGGGGAGGGACCCAGTACTTC. This translates into CASSKDRGGTQYF.

This clonotype occurred many times. The chain carries TRBV5-5 and TRBJ1-4; D unclear. V was shortened by 4 bases and J by 6 bases, with 16 bases between the two germline ends. Germline V gene sequence: CDR1 SGHKS, CDR2 YYEKEE (reference sequence). This CDR3 contains 15 residues. The CDR3 here is CASSHPIREYEKLFF. The DNA for the CDR3 is TGTGCCAGCAGCCATCCAATCCGGGAATATGAAAAACTGTTTTTT.

This clonotype was counted ten times or more. The chain combines TRBV7-8 with TRBJ2-7, with TRBD1 matching 8 bases. The germline V gene has CDR1 SGHVS and CDR2 FQNEAQ. The J segment lost 3 bases and the V segment lost 5 bases, leaving 6 bases of the junction unmatched. The CDR3 has 14 amino acids. The chain's CDR3 is CASSMTGVYYEQYF. The DNA of the CDR3 is TGTGCCAGCAGCATGACAGGGGTATACTACGAGCAGTACTTC.

This clonotype was counted at least ten times. This chain links TRBV20-1 with TRBJ2-2, with 9 bases fitting TRBD2. The CDR3 has 15 residues. Unmatched junction bases numbered 11, after V lost 7 bases and J lost 5 bases. Germline assignment: CDR1 DFQATT and CDR2 SNEGSKA (reference sequence). The CDR3: CSVERRGGVTGELFF. The CDR3, as DNA: TGCAGTGTTGAGAGGCGCGGGGGGGTAACCGGGGAGCTGTTTTTT.

This clonotype showed up just a few times. This chain joins TRBV5-1 and TRBJ1-4; D is possibly TRBD1 (6 bases). The CDR3 is made up of 14 amino acids. Germline loops: CDR1 SGHRS, CDR2 YFSETQ. V lost 6 bases and J lost 4, with 13 bases in between. The CDR3 DNA is TGCGCCAGCACCACGGGACACGGTAATGAAAAACTGTTTTTT. Its protein product is CASTTGHGNEKLFF.

About this clonotype: A read error may produce the germline difference seen at one junction end. The chain carries TRBV28 and TRBJ1-6; D uncertain. There are 11 residues in the CDR3. Germline lookup yields CDR1 MDHEN and CDR2 SYDVKM. CDR3 in amino acids: CATRGQSPLHF. The DNA of the CDR3 is TGTGCCACCCGAGGGCAGTCACCCCTCCATTTT.

Many counts were recorded for this clonotype. This chain uses TRBV5-6 with TRBJ1-5; D remains unclear. This CDR3 spans 16 amino acids. With 2 bases removed from V and 3 bases from J, the gap between germline ends came to 15 bases. CDR1 is SGHDT, CDR2 YYEEEE, per germline. CDR3 nucleotides: TGTGCCAGCAGCTTACGCCAGGTGGGAATCAATCAGCCCCAGCATTTT. Amino acids: CASSLRQVGINQPQHF.

This clonotype was counted ten times or more. The chain carries TRBV6-6 and TRBJ1-2, with D unresolved. Trimming stripped 5 bases from V and 8 bases from J, with 18 bases between. Germline V gene data show CDR1 as MNHNY and CDR2 as SVGAGI (reference sequence). CDR3 size: 14 residues. Written as DNA, the CDR3 is TGTGCCAGCAGTCCCCGTCCGGGGAGGGCGGGCTACACCTTC. It is translated as CASSPRPGRAGYTF.

This clonotype was recorded at least ten times. This chain uses TRBV7-6 with TRBJ2-7; 7 bases fit TRBD2. The J segment lost 1 base and the V segment lost 6 bases, leaving 3 bases of the junction unmatched. The CDR3 is 13 amino acids. From germline, CDR1 is SGHVS and CDR2 FNYEAQ. For the CDR3, the DNA is TGTGCCAGCAGGAGCGGGGCATCCTACGAGCAGTACTTC. Protein sequence: CASRSGASYEQYF.

At least ten counts were recorded for this clonotype. For the CDR3, the DNA is TGTGCCAGCTCACGGACCGCCGGGACTAATGAAAAACTGTTTTTT. Its translation is CASSRTAGTNEKLFF. The chain employs TRBV18 and TRBJ1-4; D unclear. V was clipped by 4 bases and J by 2 bases, with 11 bases between them. The CDR3 loop spans 15 amino acids. Germline V CDR1 and CDR2: KGHSH, LQKENI.

This clonotype was observed many times. This chain uses TRBV5-1 with TRBJ2-2; D gene unclear. V was shortened by 2 bases and J by 0 bases, with 5 bases between the two germline ends. The CDR3 is made up of 14 amino acids. Germline lookup yields CDR1 SGHRS and CDR2 YFSETQ. The CDR3 protein is CASSFTTNTGELFF. The DNA of the CDR3 is TGCGCCAGCAGCTTTACAACGAACACCGGGGAGCTGTTTTTT. Full variable domain (remainder filled in from reference TRBV5-1 and TRBJ2-2): KAGVTQTPRYLIKTRGQQVTLSCSPISGHRSVSWYQQTPGQGLQFLFEYFSETQRNKGNFPGRFSGRQFSNSRSEMNVSTLELGDSALYLCASSFTTNTGELFFGEGSRLTVL.

This clonotype was detected ten times or more. This rearrangement joins TRBV10-3 to TRBJ2-3; D is tentatively TRBD1 or TRBD2 (5 bases each). Germline V gives CDR1 ENHRY, CDR2 SYGVKD. V was shortened by 8 bases and J by 0 bases, with 12 bases between the two germline ends. The CDR3 consists of 14 residues. The CDR3 sequence is CAIGGLASTDTQYF. The CDR3, as DNA: TGTGCCATCGGGGGTTTGGCTAGCACAGATACGCAGTATTTT.

This clonotype was seen many times. This chain joins TRBV7-9 and TRBJ2-7; D is undetermined. Per the germline V gene, CDR1 is SEHNR and CDR2 is FQNEAQ (reference sequence). CDR3 size: 15 residues. The V end was cut by 5 bases, the J end by 0 bases, with 14 bases between. This chain's CDR3 is CASSRTKTSSYEQYF. DNA for the CDR3: TGTGCCAGCAGCCGTACAAAAACGAGCTCCTACGAGCAGTACTTC.

As for this clonotype: A much bigger clone sits one base away, suggesting this may be a read error. The genes are TRBV27 and TRBJ1-6, with D hard to call. The length of the CDR3 is 14 residues. Trimming took 7 bases from V and 5 from J, leaving 12 bases between them. Germline assignment: CDR1 MNHEY and CDR2 SMNVEV (reference sequence). In DNA, the CDR3 is TGTGCCAGCAAGAACCGGGAAAATAATTCACCCCTCCACTTT. This sequence encodes CASKNRENNSPLHF.

This clonotype was counted at least ten times. The chain joins TRBV5-1 to TRBJ1-1; unclear D gene. This CDR3 comprises 13 residues. V dropped 7 bases and J dropped 4 bases, with 14 bases sitting between them. The V gene's germline CDR1 is SGHRS and CDR2 YFSETQ. CDR3 nucleotide sequence: TGCGCCAGCTCAGGAGGGTCTGGCACTGAAGCTTTCTTT. This encodes CASSGGSGTEAFF.

This clonotype was seen many times. This chain links TRBV4-1 with TRBJ2-2; 7 positions match TRBD1. The J segment lost 2 bases and the V segment lost 0 bases, leaving 3 bases of the junction unmatched. The V gene's germline CDR1 is MGHRA and CDR2 YSYEKL. There are 16 residues in the CDR3. This CDR3 is CASSQEQGDNTGELFF. The DNA for the CDR3 is TGCGCCAGCAGCCAAGAGCAGGGGGATAACACCGGGGAGCTGTTTTTT.

This clonotype was seen at least ten times. CDR3 region: CASSSTGDEQYF. The DNA for the CDR3 is TGTGCCAGCAGCTCCACAGGAGACGAGCAGTACTTC. The genes are TRBV7-8 and TRBJ2-7, with D maybe TRBD1 (5 bases). This CDR3 is 12 amino acids long. The V gene's germline CDR1 is SGHVS and CDR2 FQNEAQ. Trimming took off 4 bases at V and 5 bases at J, with 9 bases between the two ends.

This clonotype appeared once. A much larger clone differs from this one at a single base, so this may be a read error. The CDR3 region has the DNA TGTGCCAGCAGCCATCCCCGGGACAGGGTAGAAAGCACTGAAGCTTTCTTT. Its protein product is CASSHPRDRVESTEAFF. J is TRBJ1-1 and V is TRBV12-3 or TRBV12-4, with TRBD1 matching over 9 bases. The trim removed 6 bases at V and 4 bases at J, leaving 15 bases unmatched. This CDR3 has 17 amino acids.

This clonotype came up many times. The chain recombines TRBV5-5 with TRBJ2-1; D could derive from TRBD1 or TRBD2 (7 bases each). V was trimmed by 2 bases and J by 14 bases, leaving 17 bases between them. This CDR3 spans 13 amino acids. The germline CDR1 and CDR2 sequences are SGHKS and YYEKEE (reference sequence). The CDR3 DNA is TGTGCCAGCAGCTTTGGCAGGGGGGGCCTGGAGTTCTTC. Residues: CASSFGRGGLEFF. Full variable domain (rest looked up from reference TRBV5-5 and TRBJ2-1): DAGVTQSPTHLIKTRGQQVTLRCSPISGHKSVSWYQQVLGQGPQFIFQYYEKEERGRGNFPDRFSARQFPNYSSELNVNALLLGDSALYLCASSFGRGGLEFFGPGTRLTVL.

This clonotype has just a few counts. A much larger clone lies one base from this, so it may be a read error. The genes are TRBV5-1 and TRBJ2-7, with no clear D. The V end was cut by 4 bases, the J end by 5 bases, with 13 bases between. The CDR3 covers 13 residues. Germline CDR1 reads SGHRS; CDR2 reads YFSETQ. Here the CDR3 reads CASSRGKGNEQYF. The CDR3 DNA follows: TGCGCCAGCAGCCGCGGAAAGGGAAACGAGCAGTACTTC.

Regarding this clonotype: A clone one base away is much larger, so this may be a read error. The chain combines TRBV20-1 with TRBJ2-5; 7 nucleotides line up with TRBD1. Trimming removed 3 bases from V and 2 bases from J; junction bases left unmatched: 3. The CDR3 is made up of 13 amino acids. Germline V CDR1 and CDR2: DFQATT, SNEGSKA (reference sequence). The CDR3 nucleotides are TGCAGTGCTAGTGGGGGACAGCAAGAGACCCAGTACTTC. Its translation is CSASGGQQETQYF.

This clonotype was counted ten times or more. In DNA, the CDR3 is TGTGCCAGCAGCTTACTTGACGAGACCCAGTACTTC. Translated: CASSLLDETQYF. The chain links TRBV7-6 to TRBJ2-5; D remains ambiguous. Germline CDR1 and CDR2: SGHVS and FNYEAQ. The V and J ends lost 2 bases and 5 bases respectively, with 6 bases between them. The CDR3 consists of 12 residues.

This clonotype was seen at least ten times. CDR3 DNA sequence: TGCAGTGCTTCCATCATCTCTGGAAACACCATATATTTT. Translating gives CSASIISGNTIYF. This chain links TRBV20-1 with TRBJ1-3; D uncertain. The CDR3 is 13 residues long. Germline V gives CDR1 DFQATT, CDR2 SNEGSKA (reference sequence). Trimming removed 5 bases at V and 0 bases at J, with 8 bases between.

This clonotype was seen repeatedly, ten times or more. The chain joins TRBV27 to TRBJ2-1; tentatively, D is TRBD1 or TRBD2 (5 bases each). The V and J ends lost 8 bases and 6 bases respectively, with 23 bases between them. The CDR3 totals 16 residues. CDR1 and CDR2 (germline): MNHEY, SMNVEV (reference sequence). The CDR3 DNA is TGTGCCAGCGAAAGCGGAAGTTTCGGGACGCTCAATGAGCAGTTCTTC. Translation: CASESGSFGTLNEQFF.

This clonotype was seen ten or more times. This chain joins TRBV25-1 and TRBJ1-6; D not certain. Looked up from germline, CDR1 is MGHDK and CDR2 is SYGVNS. The CDR3 is made up of 17 amino acids. V shed 9 bases and J shed 6 bases, with 24 bases lying between them. CDR3 region: CASFLSFGEDPNSPLHF. CDR3 DNA sequence: TGTGCCAGTTTCCTATCCTTTGGGGAGGACCCTAATTCACCCCTCCACTTT.

Of note for this clonotype: A read error may be the cause here, since a much bigger clone is one base away. This rearrangement joins TRBV20-1 to TRBJ2-7; D not resolved. Germline loops: CDR1 DFQATT, CDR2 SNEGSKA (reference sequence). This CDR3 comprises 12 residues. As DNA, the CDR3 is TGCAGTGTTAGAGTCGAACCACACGAGCAGTACTTC. This translates into CSVRVEPHEQYF.

There are a few counts of this clonotype. V is TRBV3-1 and J is TRBJ1-2; the D is unclear. Germline V gives CDR1 LGHDT, CDR2 YNNKEL (reference sequence). There are 13 residues in the CDR3. V lost 1 base to trimming and J lost 0 bases, with 3 bases between them. In DNA form, the CDR3 reads TGTGCCAGCAGCCAAGCGACTAACTATGGCTACACCTTC. Translation: CASSQATNYGYTF.